Below, 26 T cell receptor beta chains from the same sample are listed, as sequenced in a study of T cells after somatic rescue of genetic block. Assay: immunoSEQ multiplex PCR; the TCRdb copy retains only in-frame clones and omits some. The sample holds tens of thousands of clones, more than 90% seen once. The sequenced material came from peripheral blood mononuclear cells (PBMCs). These receptors were collected from a child less than two years old.

V gene TRBV27 combines with J gene TRBJ1-6, with 7 bases identical to TRBD1. This CDR3 has 14 amino acids. Germline V gives CDR1 MNHEY, CDR2 SMNVEV (reference sequence). V gave up 5 bases and J gave up 4 bases; unmatched junction bases: 2. The CDR3 region is CASSPTGYNSPLHF. CDR3 in DNA: TGTGCCAGCAGTCCGACAGGGTATAATTCACCCCTCCACTTT.

This sequence joins TRBV10-1 and TRBJ2-7; 7 bases map to TRBD1. Germline CDR1 WNHNN, CDR2 SYGVQD (reference sequence). V trimming: 7 bases; J trimming: 1 base; junction bases outside the gene matches: 7. This CDR3 has 14 residues. CDR3 region: CASKGRDRSYEQYF. The CDR3 region has the DNA TGCGCCAGCAAAGGAAGGGACAGATCCTACGAGCAGTACTTC.

V gene TRBV7-9 combines with J gene TRBJ2-5; D gene unclear. Germline V gene data show CDR1 as SEHNR and CDR2 as FQNEAQ (reference sequence). The CDR3 is 14 amino acids. The V gene lost 4 bases and the J gene lost 2 bases, with 11 bases spanning the gap. The chain's CDR3 is CASSSWTAQETQYF. In DNA form, the CDR3 reads TGTGCCAGCAGCTCGTGGACCGCGCAAGAGACCCAGTACTTC.

The CDR3 here is CASSQGTVNTEAFF. The CDR3 nucleotides are TGTGCCAGCAGCCAAGGGACAGTGAACACTGAAGCTTTCTTT. This chain joins TRBV5-8 and TRBJ1-1, with 7 bases identical to TRBD1. Unmatched junction bases numbered 3, after V lost 4 bases and J lost 0 bases. In germline, CDR1 is SGHTS, CDR2 YDEGEE. The CDR3 loop spans 14 amino acids.

The chain has TRBV4-1 and TRBJ2-6, with no clear D. Germline-derived CDR1 and CDR2 are MGHRA and YSYEKL. This CDR3 has 14 amino acids. With 4 bases removed from V and 4 bases from J, the gap between germline ends came to 8 bases. CDR3 nucleotides: TGCGCCAGCAGCCCCTTGCCCGGGGCCAACGTCCTGACTTTC. As protein: CASSPLPGANVLTF.

The chain joins TRBV30 to TRBJ1-6; the D gene is possibly TRBD1 (6 bases). Germline V gives CDR1 GTSNPN, CDR2 SVGIG (reference sequence). The CDR3 contains 11 residues. Deletions cut 5 bases from V and 7 bases from J, with 6 bases between. The CDR3: CAWDRNSPLHF. The CDR3, as DNA: TGTGCCTGGGACAGGAATTCACCCCTCCACTTT. Drawing the rest from reference TRBV30 and TRBJ1-6, the complete variable domain is SQTIHQWPATLVQPVGSPLSLECTVEGTSNPNLYWYRQAAGRGLQLLFYSVGIGQISSEVPQNLSASRPQDRQFILSSKKLLLSDSGFYLCAWDRNSPLHFGNGTRLTVT.

The chain carries TRBV4-1 and TRBJ2-5; 9 bases map to TRBD2. The germline CDR1 and CDR2 sequences are MGHRA and YSYEKL. There are 16 residues in the CDR3. The ends lost 2 bases at V and 5 bases at J; junction bases unmatched: 9. CDR3 in amino acids: CASSQYPLAGQETQYF. CDR3 coding DNA: TGCGCCAGCAGCCAATACCCGCTAGCGGGACAGGAGACCCAGTACTTC.

The rearrangement uses TRBV29-1 and TRBJ2-3; 12 nucleotides agree with TRBD2. Trimming took 6 bases from V and 0 from J; bases not matched to a gene: 7. The CDR3 totals 16 residues. The germline V gene encodes CDR1 SQVTM and CDR2 ANQGSEA. CDR3 loop: CSVFLTSGGSTDTQYF. The DNA of the CDR3 is TGCAGCGTCTTCTTGACTAGCGGGGGTAGCACAGATACGCAGTATTTT.

The chain recombines TRBV5-1 with TRBJ2-3; 9 bases agree with TRBD1. This CDR3 contains 16 residues. CDR1 is SGHRS, CDR2 YFSETQ, per germline. V shed 4 bases, J shed 3 bases, and the junction held 9 bases outside the gene matches. CDR3: CASSIPTGGRTDTQYF. The CDR3 DNA sequence: TGCGCCAGCAGCATACCGACAGGGGGGCGGACAGATACGCAGTATTTT.

This clone was seen a single time. The genes are TRBV5-4 and TRBJ1-1; D unclear. V shed 4 bases and J shed 4 bases, with 8 bases lying between them. The germline V gene has CDR1 SGHNT and CDR2 YYREEE (reference sequence). The CDR3 is 12 residues long. CDR3 protein: CASSQGGTEAFF. DNA of the CDR3: TGTGCCAGCAGCCAAGGAGGCACTGAAGCTTTCTTT.

On this clone: The junction and the germline gene differ at one end; a read error may be behind it. This chain connects TRBV5-1 to TRBJ1-2; D remains ambiguous. CDR1 is SGHRS, CDR2 YFSETQ, per germline. The CDR3 totals 12 residues. CDR3 sequence reads: CASSLRVGGYTF. The CDR3 nucleotides read TGTGCCAGCAGCCTTCGGGTCGGGGGCTACACCTTC.

The chain links TRBV28 to TRBJ2-7; 8 bases are a match to TRBD2. The CDR3 length is 13 residues. V trimming: 6 bases; J trimming: 7 bases; junction bases outside the gene matches: 8. CDR1 is MDHEN and CDR2 is SYDVKM in the germline V gene. The CDR3 DNA is TGTGCCAGCAGCCCCGGGACTAGTGGAGAGCAGTACTTC. Its protein is CASSPGTSGEQYF.

The chain employs TRBV7-3 and TRBJ2-1, with 9 bases fitting TRBD2. The CDR3 has 16 residues. V was clipped by 2 bases and J by 2 bases; unmatched bases: 4. CDR1 is SGHTA and CDR2 is FQGTGA in the germline V gene. CDR3 residues: CASSLEGGRAYNEQFF. The CDR3 nucleotides are TGTGCCAGCAGCTTAGAGGGCGGGAGGGCCTACAATGAGCAGTTCTTC.

This clone was recorded once. The chain uses TRBV7-2 and TRBJ2-2; D unresolved. The germline V gene encodes CDR1 SGHTA and CDR2 FQGNSA. Trimming shortened V by 6 bases and J by 8 bases, and 13 bases separated the two germline ends. CDR3 length: 13 amino acids. CDR3 region: CASSYTKKGELFF. The CDR3 DNA is TGTGCCAGCAGTTATACCAAAAAGGGGGAGCTGTTTTTT. Filled out from reference TRBV7-2 and TRBJ2-2, the complete variable domain reads GAGVSQSPSNKVTEKGKDVELRCDPISGHTALYWYRQSLGQGLEFLIYFQGNSAPDKSGLPSDRFSAERTGGSVSTLTIQRTQQEDSAVYLCASSYTKKGELFFGEGSRLTVL.

The rearrangement uses TRBV5-1 and TRBJ2-7, with no clear D. Trimming took off 0 bases at V and 0 bases at J, with 7 bases between the two ends. Germline CDR1 is SGHRS and CDR2 is YFSETQ. The CDR3 is 14 amino acids. CDR3 nucleotides: TGCGCCAGCAGCTTGGAGCCGAGCTCCTACGAGCAGTACTTC. It translates to CASSLEPSSYEQYF.

V gene TRBV6-6 combines with J gene TRBJ1-1, with D possibly being TRBD1 (5 bases). In germline, CDR1 is MNHNY, CDR2 SVGAGI (reference sequence). Trimming took off 2 bases at V and 5 bases at J, with 9 bases between the two ends. The CDR3 sequence is 13 residues long. This CDR3 is CASSYRGDTEAFF. The CDR3 DNA reads TGTGCCAGCAGTTACCGGGGGGATACTGAAGCTTTCTTT.

The chain has TRBV2 and TRBJ2-5, with 10 positions matching TRBD2. The CDR3 has 13 amino acids. J was trimmed by 4 bases and V by 4 bases; bases with no gene match: 0. CDR1 is SNHLY and CDR2 is FYNNEI in the germline V gene. CDR3 DNA: TGTGCCAGCAGTGCTAGCGGGAGAGAGACCCAGTACTTC. This translates into CASSASGRETQYF.

V gene TRBV13 combines with J gene TRBJ2-1; 10 nucleotides align to TRBD2. Trimming removed 0 bases from V and 7 bases from J; junction bases left unmatched: 0. The CDR3 spans 14 residues. Germline V gives CDR1 PRHDT, CDR2 FYEKMQ (reference sequence). The CDR3 sequence: CASSLGTSGNEQFF. In DNA form, the CDR3 reads TGTGCCAGCAGCTTAGGGACTAGCGGGAATGAGCAGTTCTTC.

Worth noting for this clone: Other DNA sequences in this specimen translate into the identical CDR3. The V call is TRBV5-1, the J call TRBJ1-1; D is possibly TRBD1 (5 bases). The CDR3 spans 13 residues. Deletions cut 1 base from V and 1 base from J, with 5 bases between. CDR1 and CDR2 from the germline V gene are SGHRS and YFSETQ. The CDR3 sequence: CASSLTGNTEAFF. As DNA, the CDR3 is TGCGCCAGCAGCTTGACAGGGAACACTGAAGCTTTCTTT. The whole variable domain, remainder taken from reference TRBV5-1 and TRBJ1-1, is KAGVTQTPRYLIKTRGQQVTLSCSPISGHRSVSWYQQTPGQGLQFLFEYFSETQRNKGNFPGRFSGRQFSNSRSEMNVSTLELGDSALYLCASSLTGNTEAFFGQGTRLTVV.

The chain employs TRBV6-1 and TRBJ2-7, with D unresolved. The CDR3 covers 15 residues. The V end was cut by 1 base, the J end by 0 bases, with 10 bases between. CDR1 and CDR2 (germline): MNHNS, SASEGT. This CDR3 is CASSEVAVSSYEQYF. For the CDR3, the DNA is TGTGCCAGCAGTGAAGTCGCGGTTAGCTCCTACGAGCAGTACTTC.

This chain joins TRBV7-2 and TRBJ1-2; 7 bases align to TRBD1. Trimming cost V 1 base and J 5 bases; bases outside gene matches: 10. CDR3 length: 16 residues. Looked up from germline, CDR1 is SGHTA and CDR2 is FQGNSA. Here the CDR3 DNA reads TGTGCCAGCAGCTTAGTACGCCAGGGGGGGGTGTATGGCTACACCTTC. It yields the protein CASSLVRQGGVYGYTF. Supplemented by reference TRBV7-2 and TRBJ1-2, the full variable domain reads GAGVSQSPSNKVTEKGKDVELRCDPISGHTALYWYRQSLGQGLEFLIYFQGNSAPDKSGLPSDRFSAERTGGSVSTLTIQRTQQEDSAVYLCASSLVRQGGVYGYTFGSGTRLTVV.

The chain carries TRBV2 and TRBJ1-2; TRBD1 aligns across 11 bases. V shed 8 bases, J shed 6 bases, and the junction held 20 bases outside the gene matches. This CDR3 contains 18 residues. Germline CDR1 and CDR2: SNHLY and FYNNEI. The DNA of the CDR3 is TGTGCCAGCCGTATAATACGACTCGGGACAGGGGGAAAAAATGGCTACACCTTC. Protein sequence: CASRIIRLGTGGKNGYTF.

The genes are TRBV9 and TRBJ2-5, with 7 nucleotides matching TRBD1. V was clipped by 0 bases and J by 5 bases; unmatched bases: 4. The CDR3 consists of 14 residues. Looked up from germline, CDR1 is SGDLS and CDR2 is YYNGEE. Written as DNA, the CDR3 is TGTGCCAGCAGCGTAGAAGGGACAGCTGAGACCCAGTACTTC. Protein product: CASSVEGTAETQYF.

V is TRBV29-1 and J is TRBJ2-5; 7 bases agree with TRBD1. This CDR3 is built from 11 residues. In germline, CDR1 is SQVTM, CDR2 ANQGSEA. The V segment lost 7 bases and the J segment 4 bases; nucleotides outside the gene matches: 3. DNA of the CDR3: TGCAGCGCCCGACAGGGAGAGACCCAGTACTTC. Amino acids: CSARQGETQYF.

About this clone itself: One end of the junction varies from germline; a read error may be responsible. The chain links TRBV7-2 to TRBJ2-5; 11 bases line up with TRBD2. CDR3 size: 16 residues. Germline loops: CDR1 SGHTA, CDR2 FQGNSA. The CDR3 spells CASSQGLAALQETRYF. The CDR3 coding sequence is TGTGCCAGCAGCCAGGGACTAGCGGCATTACAAGAGACCCGGTACTTC.

This chain links TRBV5-1 with TRBJ2-7, with D unresolved. Germline-derived CDR1 and CDR2 are SGHRS and YFSETQ. CDR3 length equals 13 residues. Trimming took 1 base from V and 4 from J, leaving 9 bases between them. The CDR3, as DNA: TGCGCCAGCAGCTTGTCGCCCTCATACGAGCAGTACTTC. Translation: CASSLSPSYEQYF. The full variable domain, completed using reference TRBV5-1 and TRBJ2-7, is KAGVTQTPRYLIKTRGQQVTLSCSPISGHRSVSWYQQTPGQGLQFLFEYFSETQRNKGNFPGRFSGRQFSNSRSEMNVSTLELGDSALYLCASSLSPSYEQYFGPGTRLTVT.